This T cell receptor (beta chain) emerged from a study of early T cells in non-severe SARS-CoV-2 infection. The CDR3 is 17 amino acids. CDR1 MNHEY and CDR2 SVGAGI come from the germline V gene. Trimming pared 2 bases from V and 2 bases from J, leaving 16 bases between. Each single cDNA molecule received a unique molecular identifier. Each CDR3 protein gets one entry after TCRdb re-called the 5' RACE reads with MiXCR. Of 80,000 to 100,000 distinct CDR3 sequences detected, approximately 15% appear once; the ten largest clones hold 6.5% to 8.5%. The gene calls are TRBV6-5 and TRBJ1-3, with D possibly matching TRBD1 (5 bases). The sequenced material came from whole blood. This TCR was recovered from an adult who was a healthcare worker with PCR-confirmed SARS-CoV-2 infection or an uninfected control (not recorded which). As DNA, the CDR3 is TGTGCCAGCAGTTACGATGGCAGGGCCAGAGCTGGAAACACCATATATTTT. Amino acids: CASSYDGRARAGNTIYF.